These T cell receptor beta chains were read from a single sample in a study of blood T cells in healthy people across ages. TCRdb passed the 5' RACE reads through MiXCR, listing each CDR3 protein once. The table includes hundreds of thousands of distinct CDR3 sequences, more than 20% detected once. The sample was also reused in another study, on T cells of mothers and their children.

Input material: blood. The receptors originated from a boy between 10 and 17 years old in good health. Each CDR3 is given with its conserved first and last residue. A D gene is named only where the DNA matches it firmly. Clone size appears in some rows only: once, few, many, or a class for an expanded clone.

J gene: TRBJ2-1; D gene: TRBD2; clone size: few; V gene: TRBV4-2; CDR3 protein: CASSQERTSQFF; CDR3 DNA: TGTGCCAGCAGCCAAGAAAGGACTAGTCAGTTCTTC
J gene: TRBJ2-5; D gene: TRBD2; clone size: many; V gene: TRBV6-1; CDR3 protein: CASSGGVGETQYF; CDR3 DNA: TGTGCCAGTAGCGGGGGAGTTGGAGAGACCCAGTACTTC
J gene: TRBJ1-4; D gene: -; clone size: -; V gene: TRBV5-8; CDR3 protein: CASSFGQINEKLFF; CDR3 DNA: TGTGCCAGCAGCTTCGGGCAGATAAATGAAAAACTGTTTTTT
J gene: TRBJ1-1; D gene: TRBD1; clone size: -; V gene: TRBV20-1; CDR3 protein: CSANKGQGANAEAFF; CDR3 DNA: TGCAGTGCAAATAAGGGACAGGGGGCGAACGCTGAAGCTTTCTTT
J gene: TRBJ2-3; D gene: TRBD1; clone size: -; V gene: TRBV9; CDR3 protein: CASSVSGTGIVDTQYF; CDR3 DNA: TGTGCCAGCAGCGTATCAGGGACAGGGATTGTAGATACGCAGTATTTT
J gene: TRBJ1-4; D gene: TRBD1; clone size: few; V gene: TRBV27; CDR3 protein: CASSYRGSGSNEKLFF; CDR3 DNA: TGTGCCAGCAGTTACAGGGGCTCGGGATCTAATGAAAAACTGTTTTTT
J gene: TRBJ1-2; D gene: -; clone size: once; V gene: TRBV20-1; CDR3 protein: CSARVVAYGYTF; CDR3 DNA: TGCAGTGCTAGAGTCGTGGCCTATGGCTACACCTTC
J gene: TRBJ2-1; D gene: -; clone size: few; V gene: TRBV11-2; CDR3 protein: CASSLISSSGNEQFF; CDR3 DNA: TGTGCCAGCAGCTTAATTTCGTCTAGTGGGAATGAGCAGTTCTTC
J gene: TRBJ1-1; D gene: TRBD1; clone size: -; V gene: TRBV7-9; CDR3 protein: CASSLAGTGDTEAFF; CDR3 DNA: TGTGCCAGCAGCTTAGCGGGGACAGGCGACACTGAAGCTTTCTTT
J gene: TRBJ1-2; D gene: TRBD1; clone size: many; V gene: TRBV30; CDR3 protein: CAWSDGQGPPLNYGYTF; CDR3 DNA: TGTGCCTGGTCAGACGGACAGGGGCCGCCCTTAAACTATGGCTACACCTTC
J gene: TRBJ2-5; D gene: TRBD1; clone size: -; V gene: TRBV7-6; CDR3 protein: CASSLGTGGVQYF; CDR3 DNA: TGTGCCAGCAGCTTAGGGACAGGGGGCGTGCAGTACTTC
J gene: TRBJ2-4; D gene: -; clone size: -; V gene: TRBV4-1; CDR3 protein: CASSQILFPGRENIQYF; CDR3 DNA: TGCGCCAGCAGCCAGATCCTCTTTCCGGGACGGGAAAACATTCAGTACTTC
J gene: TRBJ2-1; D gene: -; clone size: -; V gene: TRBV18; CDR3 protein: CASSPRLLVDNEQFF; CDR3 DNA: TGTGCCAGCTCACCGCGCCTTTTGGTGGACAATGAGCAGTTCTTC
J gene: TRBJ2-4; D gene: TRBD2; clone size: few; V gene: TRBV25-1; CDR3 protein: CASSESKREGSIQYF; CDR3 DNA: TGTGCCAGCAGTGAATCCAAGCGGGAGGGGAGCATTCAGTACTTC